The 10 T cell receptor beta chains given below trace back to one sample, sequenced in a study of blood T cells in healthy people across ages. A second roughly 6 to 12 cycle PCR used barcoded and J-beta primers. TCRdb redid the calling of the 5' RACE reads with MiXCR, one entry per CDR3 protein. The repertoire consists of about a million distinct CDR3 sequences, with 45% to 60% occurring once and the leading ten covering around 21%. Input material: blood. The receptors come from a woman aged 55-75 years in good health.

This clonotype was seen once. The chain couples TRBV25-1 to TRBJ2-7; 7 nucleotides agree with TRBD2. Germline V gene data show CDR1 as MGHDK and CDR2 as SYGVNS. Unmatched junction bases numbered 3, after V lost 1 base and J lost 0 bases. The CDR3 loop spans 15 amino acids. CDR3 DNA: TGTGCCAGCAGTGAATCCGGCGGGAGCTCCTACGAGCAGTACTTC. Its protein product is CASSESGGSSYEQYF.

CDR3 protein: CATSTGLAGLEQYF. The CDR3 DNA is TGTGCCACCAGCACGGGACTAGCTGGTCTTGAGCAGTACTTC. The rearrangement uses TRBV15 and TRBJ2-7, with TRBD2 matching 9 bases. Germline CDR1 is LNHNV and CDR2 is YYDKDF (reference sequence). Germline trimming cut 4 bases from V and 7 bases from J; bases unmatched to any gene: 8. The CDR3 sequence is 14 residues long.

To note about this clonotype: A much larger clone is a single base away; this may be a read error. Here the CDR3 DNA reads TGCAGCGTTGAAAGGGGATACAATGAGCAGTACTTC. Encoded protein: CSVERGYNEQYF. The rearrangement links TRBV29-1 to TRBJ2-4, with a tentative D call TRBD1 (5 bases). The V end lost 2 bases, the J end lost 13 bases, and 15 bases lay between the germline ends. Germline values: CDR1 SQVTM, CDR2 ANQGSEA. This CDR3 contains 12 residues.

V and J are TRBV5-1 and TRBJ2-5; the match to TRBD1 covers 12 bases. Germline lookup yields CDR1 SGHRS and CDR2 YFSETQ. The CDR3 runs 15 residues. Trimming cost V 5 bases and J 5 bases; bases outside gene matches: 7. The CDR3 coding sequence is TGCGCCAGCAGGGAACGGGACAGGGGGCAGGAGACCCAGTACTTC. Residues: CASRERDRGQETQYF.

Only a few counts were recorded for this clonotype. The DNA for the CDR3 is TGCAGTGCCCTCCCGACCAGCGGGACCCGGGGGACCCAGTACTTC. Its protein product is CSALPTSGTRGTQYF. The rearrangement links TRBV20-1 to TRBJ2-5; 7 bases agree with TRBD2. The CDR3 totals 15 residues. Germline CDR1 and CDR2: DFQATT and SNEGSKA (reference sequence). V gave up 6 bases and J gave up 7 bases; unmatched junction bases: 17.

The V gene is TRBV20-1, the J gene TRBJ2-1, with 9 bases that match TRBD2. This CDR3 comprises 12 residues. J was trimmed by 4 bases and V by 6 bases; bases with no gene match: 1. Germline V gene sequence: CDR1 DFQATT, CDR2 SNEGSKA (reference sequence). The CDR3 coding sequence is TGCAGTGCGCTAGCGGGATACAATGAGCAGTTCTTC. Encoded protein: CSALAGYNEQFF.

The table lists this clonotype with a few counts. The chain couples TRBV27 to TRBJ2-7, with TRBD1 matching 10 bases. J lost 6 bases, V lost 0 bases, and 5 bases had no gene match. Germline CDR1 and CDR2: MNHEY and SMNVEV (reference sequence). This CDR3 contains 15 residues. The CDR3 DNA reads as TGTGCCAGCAGTTTATCCGGGACAGGGGTCGGCGAGCAGTACTTC. This codes for CASSLSGTGVGEQYF.

This clonotype showed up just a few times. The genes are TRBV7-2 and TRBJ2-5, with 9 bases identical to TRBD2. Germline values: CDR1 SGHTA, CDR2 FQGNSA. The V gene end was trimmed by 5 bases and the J gene end by 3 bases; junction bases not matched to a gene: 10. CDR3 size: 16 residues. This chain's CDR3 is CASSQISGRSKETQYF. DNA of the CDR3: TGTGCCAGCAGCCAAATTAGCGGGAGATCTAAAGAGACCCAGTACTTC.

The chain uses TRBV29-1 and TRBJ2-1; D remains unclear. The CDR3 is made up of 10 amino acids. Germline values: CDR1 SQVTM, CDR2 ANQGSEA. V gave up 7 bases and J gave up 7 bases, with 8 bases separating them. CDR3 coding DNA: TGCAGCGGCGTCATTAATGAGCAGTTCTTC. Its protein is CSGVINEQFF.

The chain employs TRBV20-1 and TRBJ1-1; no definite D call. Trimming left V 4 bases short and J 7 bases short, with 19 bases between. The CDR3 totals 14 residues. The germline V gene encodes CDR1 DFQATT and CDR2 SNEGSKA (reference sequence). In DNA form, the CDR3 reads TGCAGTGCTATAGAATTCGGGCAGGCGCGTGAAGCTTTCTTT. Residues: CSAIEFGQAREAFF.